These 25 T cell receptor beta chains share one sample of origin, sequenced in a study of blood T cell repertoires in COVID-19. TCRdb keeps only in-frame clones here, not all; method: immunoSEQ multiplex PCR. In the table there are 55,000 to 75,000 clones, roughly 86% of which are singletons. Sequenced: peripheral blood. These receptor sequences come from a middle-aged man with acute or convalescent COVID-19.

Points on this clone: A single base separates this from a much larger clone, so it may be a read error. V is TRBV6-2 or TRBV6-3 and J is TRBJ2-7; the match to TRBD2 covers 13 bases. The CDR3 has 14 residues. Germline CDR1 and CDR2: MNHEY and SVGEGT. J was trimmed by 4 bases and V by 5 bases; bases with no gene match: 2. In DNA form, the CDR3 reads TGTGCCAGCAGTCAGGGACTAGCGGGATACGAGCAGTACTTC. Its protein is CASSQGLAGYEQYF.

The chain combines TRBV6-6 with TRBJ2-1; D ambiguous. Trimming removed 6 bases from V and 4 bases from J, with 7 bases in between. CDR3 size: 12 residues. Germline V gene data show CDR1 as MNHNY and CDR2 as SVGAGI (reference sequence). The CDR3: CASRNQYNEQFF. CDR3 DNA: TGTGCCAGCAGAAATCAGTACAATGAGCAGTTCTTC.

The chain couples TRBV6-5 to TRBJ1-6, with unresolved D. Germline CDR1 and CDR2: MNHEY and SVGAGI. V lost 0 bases and J 5 bases, leaving 11 bases between the germline ends. The CDR3 runs to 16 residues. The CDR3 nucleotides are TGTGCCAGCAGTTACTCGTTGGTACAGCATAATTCACCCCTCCACTTT. Its translation is CASSYSLVQHNSPLHF.

This clone was seen only a few times. The chain recombines TRBV5-1 with TRBJ2-1; TRBD1 matches at 7 bases. The CDR3 runs to 15 residues. In germline, CDR1 is SGHRS, CDR2 YFSETQ. Germline trimming cut 4 bases from V and 4 bases from J; bases unmatched to any gene: 8. The CDR3 sequence: CASSPTGETYNEQFF. DNA of the CDR3: TGCGCCAGCAGCCCCACAGGGGAGACTTACAATGAGCAGTTCTTC. The full variable domain, rest sourced from reference TRBV5-1 and TRBJ2-1, is KAGVTQTPRYLIKTRGQQVTLSCSPISGHRSVSWYQQTPGQGLQFLFEYFSETQRNKGNFPGRFSGRQFSNSRSEMNVSTLELGDSALYLCASSPTGETYNEQFFGPGTRLTVL.

V usage is TRBV6-5 and J usage is TRBJ2-1, with 9 positions matching TRBD2. The germline V gene has CDR1 MNHEY and CDR2 SVGAGI. V was pared by 6 bases and J by 4 bases, with 1 base of the junction left unmatched. This CDR3 comprises 13 residues. The CDR3 sequence is CASRTSGYNEQFF. CDR3 DNA sequence: TGTGCCAGCAGGACTAGCGGATACAATGAGCAGTTCTTC.

The J gene is TRBJ1-4, the V gene TRBV5-1, with D uncertain. The CDR3 runs 15 residues. Germline CDR1 reads SGHRS; CDR2 reads YFSETQ. With 7 bases removed from V and 5 bases from J, the gap between germline ends came to 18 bases. This CDR3 reads CASRYTGSQNEKLFF. The CDR3 nucleotides are TGCGCCAGCCGTTACACCGGGAGCCAAAATGAAAAACTGTTTTTT.

The chain couples TRBV7-2 to TRBJ2-4; 9 nucleotides agree with TRBD1. The CDR3 loop spans 14 amino acids. The ends lost 6 bases at V and 7 bases at J; junction bases unmatched: 7. Per germline, CDR1 SGHTA and CDR2 FQGNSA. DNA for the CDR3: TGTGCCAGCAGGGGGGCCGGGACAGGGAACATTCAGTACTTC. Translating it yields CASRGAGTGNIQYF.

This chain joins TRBV10-1 and TRBJ2-3; D unresolved. V was shortened by 3 bases and J by 7 bases, with 11 bases between the two germline ends. CDR1 is WNHNN, CDR2 SYGVQD, per germline (reference sequence). The CDR3 totals 13 residues. The CDR3 reads CASSEDLSHTQYF. DNA of the CDR3: TGCGCCAGCAGTGAAGACTTGTCCCATACGCAGTATTTT.

The gene calls are TRBV5-1 and TRBJ2-1; TRBD2 is a possible D gene (6 bases). The germline CDR1 and CDR2 sequences are SGHRS and YFSETQ. Deletions cut 4 bases from V and 6 bases from J, with 14 bases between. The CDR3 contains 14 residues. The CDR3 region has the DNA TGCGCCAGCAGCACACAACCCGGGGGCAATGAGCAGTTCTTC. Encoded protein: CASSTQPGGNEQFF. Based on the CDR3 plus reference TRBV5-1 and TRBJ2-1, the full variable domain is KAGVTQTPRYLIKTRGQQVTLSCSPISGHRSVSWYQQTPGQGLQFLFEYFSETQRNKGNFPGRFSGRQFSNSRSEMNVSTLELGDSALYLCASSTQPGGNEQFFGPGTRLTVL.

The chain links TRBV27 to TRBJ2-4; 8 nucleotides align to TRBD2. CDR3 length: 18 residues. Germline V gene sequence: CDR1 MNHEY, CDR2 SMNVEV (reference sequence). V lost 5 bases, J lost 1 base, and 13 bases stayed unmatched. CDR3 bases: TGTGCCAGCAGTGCTCTAGCGGGTGGCGTCGGTGCCAAAAACATTCAGTACTTC. Translated, it gives CASSALAGGVGAKNIQYF.

The chain links TRBV2 to TRBJ2-7, with a tentative D call TRBD2 (5 bases). V was cut by 6 bases and J by 3 bases, with 12 bases left in between. The CDR3 loop spans 13 amino acids. Germline V gene data show CDR1 as SNHLY and CDR2 as FYNNEI. CDR3 loop: CASRKNEGYEQYF. The CDR3 coding sequence is TGTGCCAGCAGAAAAAATGAGGGCTACGAGCAGTACTTC. Supplemented by reference TRBV2 and TRBJ2-7, the full variable domain reads EPEVTQTPSHQVTQMGQEVILRCVPISNHLYFYWYRQILGQKVEFLVSFYNNEISEKSEIFDDQFSVERPDGSNFTLKIRSTKLEDSAMYFCASRKNEGYEQYFGPGTRLTVT.

In its sample, this clone was seen a few times. The chain combines TRBV27 with TRBJ2-3; D may be TRBD2 (5 bases). CDR3 length: 15 residues. CDR1 is MNHEY, CDR2 SMNVEV, per germline (reference sequence). V was cut by 3 bases and J by 0 bases, with 10 bases left in between. In DNA form, the CDR3 reads TGTGCCAGCAGTTTGACGGGGATTAGCACAGATACGCAGTATTTT. Its translation: CASSLTGISTDTQYF.

The V call is TRBV24-1, the J call TRBJ2-5; D unresolved. The CDR3 is 15 amino acids. CDR1 is KGHDR and CDR2 is SFDVKD in the germline V gene. Trimming removed 4 bases from V and 0 bases from J, with 11 bases in between. CDR3 in amino acids: CATSDPTQHQETQYF. Here the CDR3 DNA reads TGTGCCACCAGTGACCCGACACAGCACCAAGAGACCCAGTACTTC.

The chain combines TRBV11-2 with TRBJ2-3; 8 bases fit TRBD2. With 1 base clipped from V and 4 bases from J, the junction kept 4 bases outside the gene matches. Germline assignment: CDR1 SGHAT and CDR2 FQNNGV. The CDR3 is 15 amino acids. CDR3 region: CASSLGAGGADTQYF. The CDR3 DNA is TGTGCCAGCAGCTTAGGGGCGGGAGGAGCAGATACGCAGTATTTT.

The chain uses TRBV6-6 and TRBJ2-7; D might be TRBD2 (7 bases). Germline-derived CDR1 and CDR2 are MNHNY and SVGAGI (reference sequence). The CDR3 consists of 14 residues. The V and J ends lost 3 bases and 5 bases respectively, with 14 bases between them. The CDR3 DNA is TGTGCCAGCAGTTATTTCAGGGGAGGGGACGAGCAGTACTTC. This codes for CASSYFRGGDEQYF.

The chain employs TRBV6-5 and TRBJ2-7; weak D call: TRBD2 (5 bases). This CDR3 comprises 14 residues. Trimming shortened V by 6 bases and J by 1 base, and 13 bases separated the two germline ends. CDR1 MNHEY and CDR2 SVGAGI come from the germline V gene. The CDR3, as DNA: TGTGCCAGCAGCCTAGCTTTTGAGTCCTACGAGCAGTACTTC. Translation gives CASSLAFESYEQYF.

V and J are TRBV9 and TRBJ2-2; a weak D match, TRBD1 (5 bases). Per the germline V gene, CDR1 is SGDLS and CDR2 is YYNGEE. Trimming shortened V by 0 bases and J by 4 bases, and 16 bases separated the two germline ends. CDR3 length equals 17 residues. CDR3 amino acids: CASSVESRTFITGELFF. The DNA for the CDR3 is TGTGCCAGCAGCGTAGAAAGCAGGACATTCATCACCGGGGAGCTGTTTTTT. Looking up the rest from reference TRBV9 and TRBJ2-2 gives the full variable domain: DSGVTQTPKHLITATGQRVTLRCSPRSGDLSVYWYQQSLDQGLQFLIQYYNGEERAKGNILERFSAQQFPDLHSELNLSSLELGDSALYFCASSVESRTFITGELFFGEGSRLTVL.

The CDR3 spells CASSQRGAGTGELFF. For the CDR3, the DNA is TGTGCCAGCAGCCAGCGGGGGGCGGGCACCGGGGAGCTGTTTTTT. The chain combines TRBV11-2 with TRBJ2-2, with 9 bases identical to TRBD2. Germline trimming cut 5 bases from V and 4 bases from J; bases unmatched to any gene: 5. Germline V gene sequence: CDR1 SGHAT, CDR2 FQNNGV. The CDR3 is 15 amino acids. Drawing the rest from reference TRBV11-2 and TRBJ2-2, the complete variable domain is EAGVAQSPRYKIIEKRQSVAFWCNPISGHATLYWYQQILGQGPKLLIQFQNNGVVDDSQLPKDRFSAERLKGVDSTLKIQPAKLEDSAVYLCASSQRGAGTGELFFGEGSRLTVL.

The chain employs TRBV25-1 and TRBJ1-2; D gene unclear. The CDR3 has 13 residues. V lost 5 bases to trimming and J lost 8 bases, with 15 bases between them. From germline, CDR1 is MGHDK and CDR2 SYGVNS. Here the CDR3 DNA reads TGTGCCAGCAGTAGGATGCTGGCGCGGGGCTACACCTTC. Amino acid sequence: CASSRMLARGYTF.

This clone was seen just once. The rearrangement uses TRBV27 and TRBJ1-2, with D possibly matching TRBD1 (5 bases). The V end lost 0 bases, the J end lost 2 bases, and 7 bases lay between the germline ends. This CDR3 contains 14 residues. The germline V gene has CDR1 MNHEY and CDR2 SMNVEV (reference sequence). This chain's CDR3 is CASSLSWGNYGYTF. The CDR3 nucleotides read TGTGCCAGCAGTTTATCGTGGGGCAACTATGGCTACACCTTC.

The chain employs TRBV12-3 or TRBV12-4 and TRBJ2-7; a weak D match, TRBD2 (6 bases). This CDR3 spans 11 amino acids. Trimming removed 6 bases from V and 4 bases from J, with 7 bases in between. This CDR3 is CASSRGYEQYF. Here the CDR3 DNA reads TGTGCCAGCAGCCGGGGGTACGAGCAGTACTTC.

V usage is TRBV11-2 and J usage is TRBJ2-1; D is perhaps TRBD2 (5 bases). The CDR3 spans 16 residues. Germline CDR1 reads SGHAT; CDR2 reads FQNNGV. V was clipped by 5 bases and J by 3 bases, with 17 bases between them. CDR3 residues: CASSPRVSGYYNEQFF. The CDR3 DNA sequence: TGTGCCAGCAGCCCCCGGGTCAGCGGCTACTACAATGAGCAGTTCTTC.

The chain combines TRBV3-1 (or the pseudogene TRBV3-2) with TRBJ2-7, with D possibly matching TRBD1 (7 bases). The CDR3 is 15 amino acids. The V gene lost 1 base and the J gene lost 2 bases, with 12 bases spanning the gap. Germline V gene lookup returns CDR1 LGHDT and CDR2 YNNKEL (reference sequence). The CDR3 region has the DNA TGTGCCAGCAGCCAAGGGCCAGGGGGGACCTACGAGCAGTACTTC. Translation gives CASSQGPGGTYEQYF.

The genes are TRBV11-3 and TRBJ1-2, with D unresolved. Trimming took off 3 bases at V and 6 bases at J, with 14 bases between the two ends. The CDR3 totals 14 residues. Germline V gene sequence: CDR1 SGHNT, CDR2 YENEEA. The CDR3 sequence: CASSFIRTDDGYTF. For the CDR3, the DNA is TGTGCCAGCAGCTTTATCCGAACAGATGATGGCTACACCTTC.

The CDR3 protein is CATRAGTAKTIGELFF. The CDR3 region has the DNA TGTGCCACCAGGGCCGGGACAGCCAAGACCATCGGGGAGCTGTTTTTT. The chain employs TRBV24-1 and TRBJ2-2; TRBD1 matches at 7 bases. The CDR3 is 16 amino acids. The V gene's germline CDR1 is KGHDR and CDR2 SFDVKD. Losses at the gene ends were 7 bases for V and 7 bases for J; bases not matched to a gene: 14.